The present TCR beta chain was sequenced within a study of T cell changes during pregnancy in multiple sclerosis. CDR1 is MNHGY, CDR2 SVAAGI, per germline. CDR3 length equals 13 residues. V lost 7 bases and J lost 7, with 13 bases in between. Assay: immunoSEQ multiplex PCR; the TCRdb copy retains only in-frame clones and omits some. This table holds approximately 63,000 clones, around 92% found once. The sequence derives from a female donor in good health, enrolled as a control in a pregnancy study. V gene TRBV6-9 combines with J gene TRBJ1-4; tentatively, D is TRBD1 (5 bases). The material sequenced was peripheral blood, taken in the third trimester of pregnancy. The CDR3 loop is CASIRGPGEKLFF. The DNA for the CDR3 is TGTGCCAGCATAAGGGGCCCGGGTGAAAAACTGTTTTTT.